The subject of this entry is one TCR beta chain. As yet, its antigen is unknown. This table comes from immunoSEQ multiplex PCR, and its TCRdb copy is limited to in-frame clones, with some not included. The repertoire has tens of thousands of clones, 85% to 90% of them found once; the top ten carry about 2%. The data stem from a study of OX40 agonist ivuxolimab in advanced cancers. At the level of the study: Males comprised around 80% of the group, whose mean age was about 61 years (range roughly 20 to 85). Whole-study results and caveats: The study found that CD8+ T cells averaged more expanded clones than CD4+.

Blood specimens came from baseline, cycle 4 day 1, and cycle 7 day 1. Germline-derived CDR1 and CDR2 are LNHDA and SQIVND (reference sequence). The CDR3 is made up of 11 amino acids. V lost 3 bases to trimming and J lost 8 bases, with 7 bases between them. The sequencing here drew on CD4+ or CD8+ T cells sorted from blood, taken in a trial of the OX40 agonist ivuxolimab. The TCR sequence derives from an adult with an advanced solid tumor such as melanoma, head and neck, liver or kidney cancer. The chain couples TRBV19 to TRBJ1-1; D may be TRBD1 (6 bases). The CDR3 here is CASSIDREAFF. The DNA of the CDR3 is TGTGCCAGTAGTATCGACAGGGAAGCTTTCTTT. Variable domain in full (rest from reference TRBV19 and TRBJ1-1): DGGITQSPKYLFRKEGQNVTLSCEQNLNHDAMYWYRQDPGQGLRLIYYSQIVNDFQKGDIAEGYSVSREKKESFPLTVTSAQKNPTAFYLCASSIDREAFFGQGTRLTVV.